Each of the 30 T cell receptor beta chains below was sequenced from the same sample in a study of T cells in localized non-small cell lung cancer. Profiled with immunoSEQ multiplex PCR; TCRdb holds only in-frame clones, not every one. In the table there are tens of thousands of clones, approximately 88% of which are singletons. The sequencing here drew on peripheral blood mononuclear cells, taken before any cancer treatment. These receptors were collected from a woman aged 40 to 75 with stage III lung adenocarcinoma.

V and J are TRBV7-2 and TRBJ1-5; D is ambiguous. Germline CDR1 is SGHTA and CDR2 is FQGNSA. The CDR3 sequence is 13 residues long. V lost 1 base and J lost 7, with 8 bases in between. CDR3 sequence (DNA): TGTGCCAGCAGCTTAGGGGTGAACCAGCCCCAGCATTTT. Protein product: CASSLGVNQPQHF.

V gene TRBV2 combines with J gene TRBJ2-3, with D perhaps TRBD2 (6 bases). This CDR3 region has 13 residues. Germline values: CDR1 SNHLY, CDR2 FYNNEI. Trimming stripped 2 bases from V and 8 bases from J, with 11 bases between. CDR3 amino acids: CASSESLEGTQYF. The DNA for the CDR3 is TGTGCCAGCAGTGAAAGCCTGGAGGGTACGCAGTATTTT.

This chain connects TRBV5-4 to TRBJ2-6; D gene uncertain. Trimming left V 0 bases short and J 0 bases short, with 1 base between. The CDR3 runs to 14 residues. Per the germline V gene, CDR1 is SGHNT and CDR2 is YYREEE (reference sequence). CDR3 DNA: TGTGCCAGCAGCTTGGCCTCTGGGGCCAACGTCCTGACTTTC. Translated, it gives CASSLASGANVLTF.

The chain is built from TRBV2 and TRBJ2-5; TRBD1 or TRBD2 may be the D gene (5 bases each). This CDR3 spans 14 amino acids. From germline, CDR1 is SNHLY and CDR2 FYNNEI. The V end lost 6 bases, the J end lost 5 bases, and 16 bases lay between the germline ends. The CDR3 spells CASRGVRDWETQYF. CDR3 DNA sequence: TGTGCCAGCAGGGGGGTTCGTGACTGGGAGACCCAGTACTTC.

The rearrangement links TRBV5-8 to TRBJ1-1; D perhaps matches TRBD1 (6 bases). The CDR3 is made up of 14 amino acids. Trimming took off 10 bases at V and 3 bases at J, with 19 bases between the two ends. Germline V gives CDR1 SGHTS, CDR2 YDEGEE. The CDR3 is CASSQGFSHTEAFF. The CDR3 coding sequence is TGTGCCTCCTCACAGGGATTTTCGCACACTGAAGCTTTCTTT.

The V call is TRBV5-1, the J call TRBJ2-1; TRBD2 agrees at 8 bases. Per germline, CDR1 SGHRS and CDR2 YFSETQ. This CDR3 contains 15 residues. The V gene end was trimmed by 5 bases and the J gene end by 4 bases; junction bases not matched to a gene: 8. CDR3 amino acids: CASRVTSETYNEQFF. Here the CDR3 DNA reads TGCGCCAGCAGGGTGACTAGCGAGACTTACAATGAGCAGTTCTTC.

The chain links TRBV5-4 to TRBJ2-3; the match to TRBD2 covers 8 bases. The CDR3 consists of 15 residues. Losses at the gene ends were 3 bases for V and 5 bases for J; bases not matched to a gene: 8. Germline-derived CDR1 and CDR2 are SGHNT and YYREEE (reference sequence). CDR3 nucleotide sequence: TGTGCCAGCAGCTCCTCCGGGACTAGTGTAGATACGCAGTATTTT. Encoded protein: CASSSSGTSVDTQYF.

The chain joins TRBV28 to TRBJ1-5; perhaps TRBD1 as D (5 bases). The CDR3 spans 14 residues. Germline V gene lookup returns CDR1 MDHEN and CDR2 SYDVKM. V was trimmed by 10 bases and J by 7 bases, leaving 20 bases between them. The CDR3 loop reads CATRLGVRGQPQHF. The CDR3 region has the DNA TGTGCCACCCGACTTGGGGTAAGGGGACAGCCCCAGCATTTT. Supplemented by reference TRBV28 and TRBJ1-5, the full variable domain reads DVKVTQSSRYLVKRTGEKVFLECVQDMDHENMFWYRQDPGLGLRLIYFSYDVKMKEKGDIPEGYSVSREKKERFSLILESASTNQTSMYLCATRLGVRGQPQHFGDGTRLSIL.

This clone was seen once. The rearrangement joins TRBV5-5 to TRBJ2-7; 10 positions match TRBD2. Germline CDR1 and CDR2: SGHKS and YYEKEE (reference sequence). V trimming: 3 bases; J trimming: 2 bases; junction bases outside the gene matches: 5. CDR3 length equals 15 residues. The CDR3 reads CASSWASGRAYEQYF. CDR3 coding DNA: TGTGCCAGCAGCTGGGCTAGCGGGAGAGCCTACGAGCAGTACTTC.

V is TRBV5-1 and J is TRBJ1-2, with TRBD1 matching 10 bases. The J segment lost 8 bases and the V segment lost 5 bases, leaving 15 bases of the junction unmatched. Germline CDR1 is SGHRS and CDR2 is YFSETQ. The CDR3 is 16 residues long. The CDR3 spells CASSPSKTGGAGGYTF. CDR3 DNA sequence: TGCGCCAGCAGTCCTTCAAAGACAGGGGGCGCGGGGGGCTACACCTTC.

The chain has TRBV6-5 and TRBJ2-3; the D gene is possibly TRBD2 (6 bases). V lost 6 bases and J lost 1, with 11 bases in between. Germline CDR1 is MNHEY and CDR2 is SVGAGI. This CDR3 has 14 residues. This chain's CDR3 is CASREGLGTDTQYF. The CDR3 DNA reads as TGTGCCAGCAGGGAGGGGCTTGGCACAGATACGCAGTATTTT.

This clone was detected only once. The rearrangement links TRBV18 to TRBJ2-5; D is uncertain. The CDR3 has 13 residues. Germline CDR1 and CDR2: KGHSH and LQKENI. V lost 3 bases and J 2 bases, leaving 7 bases between the germline ends. CDR3 loop: CASSPMLQETQYF. CDR3 DNA: TGTGCCAGCTCACCGATGCTTCAAGAGACCCAGTACTTC.

This chain joins TRBV27 and TRBJ2-7, with a possible D match to TRBD2 (8 bases). The CDR3 spans 14 residues. V lost 2 bases to trimming and J lost 6 bases, with 14 bases between them. CDR1 and CDR2 (germline): MNHEY, SMNVEV (reference sequence). The CDR3 is CASSLRRGDSEQYF. The CDR3 coding sequence is TGTGCCAGCAGTTTAAGGCGGGGGGACAGCGAGCAGTACTTC.

This chain connects TRBV9 to TRBJ2-3; 10 bases fit TRBD2. This CDR3 has 16 residues. V lost 0 bases to trimming and J lost 4 bases; unmatched junction nucleotides: 5. CDR1 and CDR2 from the germline V gene are SGDLS and YYNGEE. DNA for the CDR3: TGTGCCAGCAGCGTAGAAGCGGGAGGGCCGGCAGATACGCAGTATTTT. The encoded protein is CASSVEAGGPADTQYF.

The V gene is TRBV5-1, the J gene TRBJ2-3; D remains ambiguous. Germline CDR1 and CDR2: SGHRS and YFSETQ. V was shortened by 4 bases and J by 2 bases, with 17 bases between the two germline ends. This CDR3 has 16 amino acids. DNA for the CDR3: TGCGCCAGCAGCCCCGCCGTGACGGGCCTCACAGATACGCAGTATTTT. As protein: CASSPAVTGLTDTQYF.

The V and J genes are TRBV7-6 and TRBJ2-2; 13 positions match TRBD2. Germline V gene data show CDR1 as SGHVS and CDR2 as FNYEAQ. The J segment lost 7 bases and the V segment lost 5 bases, leaving 4 bases of the junction unmatched. CDR3 length equals 15 residues. The CDR3 sequence: CASSMGLAGNGELFF. The CDR3 DNA follows: TGTGCCAGCAGCATGGGACTAGCGGGGAACGGGGAGCTGTTTTTT.

The chain combines TRBV2 with TRBJ2-7; D perhaps matches TRBD1 (6 bases). CDR1 is SNHLY, CDR2 FYNNEI, per germline. The CDR3 covers 14 residues. V was trimmed by 1 base and J by 4 bases, leaving 11 bases between them. CDR3 sequence: CASSEVNTGYEQYF. DNA for the CDR3: TGTGCCAGCAGTGAAGTAAACACAGGGTACGAGCAGTACTTC. The variable domain in full, completed from reference TRBV2 and TRBJ2-7, reads EPEVTQTPSHQVTQMGQEVILRCVPISNHLYFYWYRQILGQKVEFLVSFYNNEISEKSEIFDDQFSVERPDGSNFTLKIRSTKLEDSAMYFCASSEVNTGYEQYFGPGTRLTVT.

The CDR3 DNA sequence: TGTGCCTGGAGTGTTTGGGGGAATCCCTACGAGCAGTACTTC. Translation: CAWSVWGNPYEQYF. The rearrangement links TRBV30 to TRBJ2-7; D assignment may be TRBD1 or TRBD2 (5 bases each). Trimming took off 0 bases at V and 2 bases at J, with 11 bases between the two ends. The length of the CDR3 is 14 residues. Germline CDR1 reads GTSNPN; CDR2 reads SVGIG (reference sequence).

This chain joins TRBV18 and TRBJ1-5; D gene unclear. The V gene lost 3 bases and the J gene lost 8 bases, with 11 bases spanning the gap. CDR1 and CDR2 (germline): KGHSH, LQKENI. CDR3 length: 13 amino acids. CDR3 in amino acids: CASSPSLSEPQHF. The CDR3 DNA is TGTGCCAGCTCACCGTCCCTCTCAGAGCCCCAGCATTTT.

Comment on this clone: The junction departs from germline at one end; a sequencing error may be responsible. This chain connects TRBV27 to TRBJ2-7; 7 bases agree with TRBD2. The CDR3 has 12 residues. Germline V gene sequence: CDR1 MNHEY, CDR2 SMNVEV (reference sequence). CDR3 coding DNA: TGTGCCAGCAGTTCCCCGACGGGACTAATCTCTTTC. Amino acid sequence: CASSSPTGLISF.

The chain employs TRBV9 and TRBJ2-3; D is unresolved. This CDR3 has 12 amino acids. Germline V gene sequence: CDR1 SGDLS, CDR2 YYNGEE. V was cut by 3 bases and J by 1 base, with 3 bases left in between. For the CDR3, the DNA is TGTGCCAGCAGCGCGGGCACAGATACGCAGTATTTT. Encoded protein: CASSAGTDTQYF.

The chain joins TRBV6-1 to TRBJ2-7; possible D gene TRBD2, 7 bases. Germline V gene data show CDR1 as MNHNS and CDR2 as SASEGT. Trimming took 2 bases from V and 6 from J, leaving 17 bases between them. CDR3 length: 15 residues. The CDR3 coding sequence is TGTGCCAGCAGTGAACTAGGTGGGGGGGCCCTCGAGCAGTACTTC. It encodes CASSELGGGALEQYF.

The chain carries TRBV5-1 and TRBJ1-4, with a possible D match to TRBD1 (6 bases). Germline CDR1 SGHRS, CDR2 YFSETQ. The CDR3 totals 14 residues. Trimming took off 4 bases at V and 6 bases at J, with 13 bases between the two ends. CDR3 in amino acids: CASSPTGIDEKLFF. The CDR3 DNA sequence: TGCGCCAGCAGCCCCACAGGGATTGATGAAAAACTGTTTTTT.

This chain connects TRBV9 to TRBJ1-1, with D hard to call. Between the trimmed V and J ends, which lost 4 bases and 3 bases, there was a span of 13 bases. Germline V gene sequence: CDR1 SGDLS, CDR2 YYNGEE. The CDR3 contains 14 residues. The CDR3 reads CASSPRPWDTEAFF. CDR3 DNA: TGTGCCAGCAGCCCACGGCCTTGGGACACTGAAGCTTTCTTT.

The chain's CDR3 is CASRRSLMNTEAFF. The CDR3 DNA follows: TGTGCCAGCAGGCGCTCACTCATGAACACTGAAGCTTTCTTT. The chain uses TRBV27 and TRBJ1-1, with D unclear. Trimming took off 6 bases at V and 0 bases at J, with 11 bases between the two ends. CDR3 size: 14 residues. CDR1 is MNHEY, CDR2 SMNVEV, per germline (reference sequence).

The V and J genes are TRBV7-2 and TRBJ2-2; TRBD2 matches at 9 bases. The V and J ends lost 2 bases and 2 bases, in that order; junction bases with no gene match: 3. The CDR3 has 16 residues. Germline V CDR1 and CDR2: SGHTA, FQGNSA. The CDR3 DNA reads as TGTGCCAGCAGCTTACTGACTAGCGGTAACACCGGGGAGCTGTTTTTT. It is translated as CASSLLTSGNTGELFF.

This rearrangement joins TRBV7-6 to TRBJ2-7; D may be TRBD2 (6 bases). V was pared by 6 bases and J by 5 bases, with 14 bases between. The germline V gene encodes CDR1 SGHVS and CDR2 FNYEAQ. The CDR3 has 13 amino acids. The CDR3 here is CASSHGGFNEQYF. Written as DNA, the CDR3 is TGTGCCAGCAGTCACGGGGGTTTTAACGAGCAGTACTTC. Full variable domain (rest looked up from reference TRBV7-6 and TRBJ2-7): GAGVSQSPRYKVTKRGQDVALRCDPISGHVSLYWYRQALGQGPEFLTYFNYEAQQDKSGLPNDRFSAERPEGSISTLTIQRTEQRDSAMYRCASSHGGFNEQYFGPGTRLTVT.

The chain uses TRBV11-2 and TRBJ2-3; D is undetermined. V was trimmed by 1 base and J by 2 bases, leaving 4 bases between them. CDR3 length: 13 residues. Germline V lookup: CDR1 SGHAT, CDR2 FQNNGV. CDR3 protein: CASSLGYTDTQYF. The CDR3 DNA is TGTGCCAGCAGCTTAGGGTACACAGATACGCAGTATTTT. The full variable domain, with the rest looked up from reference TRBV11-2 and TRBJ2-3, is EAGVAQSPRYKIIEKRQSVAFWCNPISGHATLYWYQQILGQGPKLLIQFQNNGVVDDSQLPKDRFSAERLKGVDSTLKIQPAKLEDSAVYLCASSLGYTDTQYFGPGTRLTVL.

This clone was seen once. The V call is TRBV4-3, the J call TRBJ2-2; 7 bases fit TRBD1. The trim removed 0 bases at V and 3 bases at J, leaving 4 bases unmatched. From germline, CDR1 is LGHNA and CDR2 YSLEER. The CDR3 loop spans 16 amino acids. CDR3 sequence reads: CASSQDQGGYTGELFF. CDR3 DNA: TGCGCCAGCAGCCAAGATCAAGGGGGCTACACCGGGGAGCTGTTTTTT.

The chain recombines TRBV30 with TRBJ1-4; the D is unclear. The CDR3 is 12 amino acids. Germline V gene sequence: CDR1 GTSNPN, CDR2 SVGIG (reference sequence). With 1 base removed from V and 8 bases from J, the gap between germline ends came to 8 bases. The CDR3 DNA follows: TGTGCCTGGAGTGATCTGGGCGAAAAACTGTTTTTT. Translating it yields CAWSDLGEKLFF. Based on the CDR3 plus reference TRBV30 and TRBJ1-4, the full variable domain is SQTIHQWPATLVQPVGSPLSLECTVEGTSNPNLYWYRQAAGRGLQLLFYSVGIGQISSEVPQNLSASRPQDRQFILSSKKLLLSDSGFYLCAWSDLGEKLFFGSGTQLSVL.